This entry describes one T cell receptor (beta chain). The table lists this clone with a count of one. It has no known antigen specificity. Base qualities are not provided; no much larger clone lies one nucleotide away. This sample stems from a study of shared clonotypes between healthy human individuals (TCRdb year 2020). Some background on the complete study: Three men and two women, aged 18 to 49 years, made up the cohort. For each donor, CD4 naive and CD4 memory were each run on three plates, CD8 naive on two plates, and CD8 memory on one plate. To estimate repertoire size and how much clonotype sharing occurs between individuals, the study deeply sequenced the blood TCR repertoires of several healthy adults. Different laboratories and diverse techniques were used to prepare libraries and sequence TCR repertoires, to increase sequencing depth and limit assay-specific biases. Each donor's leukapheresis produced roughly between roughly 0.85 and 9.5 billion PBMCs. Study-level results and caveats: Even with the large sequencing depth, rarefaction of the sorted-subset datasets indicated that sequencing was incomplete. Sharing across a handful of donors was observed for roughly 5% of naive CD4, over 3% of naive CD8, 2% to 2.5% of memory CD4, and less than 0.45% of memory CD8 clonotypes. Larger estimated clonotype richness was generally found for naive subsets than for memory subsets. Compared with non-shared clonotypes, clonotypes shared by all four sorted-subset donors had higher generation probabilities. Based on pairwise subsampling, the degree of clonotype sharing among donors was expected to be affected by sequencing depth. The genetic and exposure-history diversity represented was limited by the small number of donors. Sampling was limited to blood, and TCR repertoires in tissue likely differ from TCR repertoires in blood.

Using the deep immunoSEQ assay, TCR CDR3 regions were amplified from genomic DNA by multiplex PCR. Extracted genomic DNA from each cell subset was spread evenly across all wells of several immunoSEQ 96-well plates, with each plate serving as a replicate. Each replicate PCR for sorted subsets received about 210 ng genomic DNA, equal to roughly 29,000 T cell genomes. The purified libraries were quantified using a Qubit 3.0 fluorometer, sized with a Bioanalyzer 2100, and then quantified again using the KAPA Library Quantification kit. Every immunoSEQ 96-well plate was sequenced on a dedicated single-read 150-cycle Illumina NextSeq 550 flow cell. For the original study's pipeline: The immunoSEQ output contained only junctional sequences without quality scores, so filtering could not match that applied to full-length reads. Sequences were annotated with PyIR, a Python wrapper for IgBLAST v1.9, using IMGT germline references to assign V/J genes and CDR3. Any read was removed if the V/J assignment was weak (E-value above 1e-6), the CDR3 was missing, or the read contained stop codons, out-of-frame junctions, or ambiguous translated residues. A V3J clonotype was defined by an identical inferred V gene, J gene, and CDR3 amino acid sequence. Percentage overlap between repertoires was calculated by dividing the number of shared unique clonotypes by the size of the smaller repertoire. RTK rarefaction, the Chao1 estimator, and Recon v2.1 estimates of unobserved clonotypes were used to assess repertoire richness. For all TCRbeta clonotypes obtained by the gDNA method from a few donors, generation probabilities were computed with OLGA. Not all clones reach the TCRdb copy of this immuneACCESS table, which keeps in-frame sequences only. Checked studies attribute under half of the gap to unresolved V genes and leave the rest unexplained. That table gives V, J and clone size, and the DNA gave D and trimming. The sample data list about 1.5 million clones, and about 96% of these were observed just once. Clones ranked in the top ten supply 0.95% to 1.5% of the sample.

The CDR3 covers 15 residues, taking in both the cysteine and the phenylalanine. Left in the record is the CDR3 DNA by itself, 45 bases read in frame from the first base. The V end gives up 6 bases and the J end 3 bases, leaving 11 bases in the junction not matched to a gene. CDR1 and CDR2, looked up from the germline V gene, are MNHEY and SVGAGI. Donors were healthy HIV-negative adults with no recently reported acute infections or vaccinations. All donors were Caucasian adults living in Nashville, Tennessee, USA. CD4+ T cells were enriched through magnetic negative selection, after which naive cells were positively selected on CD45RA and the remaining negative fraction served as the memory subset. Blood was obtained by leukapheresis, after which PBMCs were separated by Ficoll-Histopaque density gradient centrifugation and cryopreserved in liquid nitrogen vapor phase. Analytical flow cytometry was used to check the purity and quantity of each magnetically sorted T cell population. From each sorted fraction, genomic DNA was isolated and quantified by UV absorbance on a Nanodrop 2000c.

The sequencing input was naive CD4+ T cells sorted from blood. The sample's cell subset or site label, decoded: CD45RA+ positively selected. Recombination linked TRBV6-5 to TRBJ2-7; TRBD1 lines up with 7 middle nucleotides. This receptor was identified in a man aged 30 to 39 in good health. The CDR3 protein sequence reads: CASSFRTGKGYEQYF. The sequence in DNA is TGTGCCAGCAGCTTCCGGACAGGAAAGGGCTACGAGCAGTACTTC.